This T cell receptor beta chain was identified in a study of cytomegalovirus exposure and HLA in healthy donors. Study-wide results and caveats: Reports state that TCR beta sequences accurately predicted most subjects' HLA-A and HLA-B alleles.

As for this clone: The antigen is undetermined.

V lost 3 bases and J lost 5, with 16 bases in between. The CDR3 runs to 15 residues. Germline-derived CDR1 and CDR2 are LNHDA and SQIVND (reference sequence). In the PCR, 60 Vbeta and 13 Jbeta primers were used. Repertoires were generated with immunoSEQ multiplex PCR, while TCRdb's copy carries only in-frame clones and drops some. Of approximately 140,000 clones in the sample, 80% to 90% are singletons; the top ten hold 5.5% to 7%. The sequencing input was PBMCs. The receptor's source is a woman between 40 and 55 years old in good health and CMV-seropositive. The chain joins TRBV19 to TRBJ1-1; a possible D gene is TRBD1 (5 bases). The CDR3 loop reads CASSIGGTGGTEAFF. For the CDR3, the DNA is TGTGCCAGTAGTATCGGGGGAACAGGAGGAACTGAAGCTTTCTTT.